This is a list of T cell receptor beta chains from one sample in a study of response to subunit inactivated influenza vaccine. MiXCR, applied by TCRdb to the RT-PCR reads, yields one record per CDR3 protein. Counted here are hundreds of thousands of distinct CDR3 sequences, about 14% occurring once; the ten biggest clones make up approximately 7%. The material was PBMCs from blood, obtained 14 to 15 days before vaccination. These receptors originate from a man aged 45-65 years who received an inactivated influenza vaccine. CDR3s include the opening cysteine and the closing phenylalanine or tryptophan. A D gene is named only where the DNA matches it firmly. A row's size may be missing; if present it is once, few, many or a size class.

CDR3 DNA,CDR3 protein,D gene,clone size,V gene,J gene
TGTGCCAGCAGTTTCGTCCTAGCGGGGTACCCCACCTACGAGCAGTACTTC,CASSFVLAGYPTYEQYF,TRBD2,NA,TRBV12-3/TRBV12-4,TRBJ2-7
TGCGCCAGCAGCCAAGGTATTAGGGGGGGCTCTGGGGCCAACGTCCTGACTTTC,CASSQGIRGGSGANVLTF,NA,many,TRBV4-3,TRBJ2-6
TGTGCCAGCAGTTACCTCGGGACAGGGAGCTACAATCAGCCCCAGCATTTT,CASSYLGTGSYNQPQHF,TRBD1,many,TRBV6-2/TRBV6-3,TRBJ1-5
TGTGCCAGCAGTTTGTGGTCTAGCTCCTATAATTCACCCCTCCACTTT,CASSLWSSSYNSPLHF,NA,NA,TRBV27,TRBJ1-6
TGCGCCAGCAGCCAAGATAATTACGTTTATGAGCAGTTCTTC,CASSQDNYVYEQFF,NA,NA,TRBV4-3,TRBJ2-1
TGCGCCAGCAGCTTGAGCCTCCGGGGGGTGGTGAACACTGAAGCTTTCTTT,CASSLSLRGVVNTEAFF,NA,many,TRBV5-1,TRBJ1-1
TGTGCCAGCAGTTTGGGCCCTGGGGCCGGGGAGCTGTTTTTT,CASSLGPGAGELFF,NA,many,TRBV6-5,TRBJ2-2
TGCGCCAGCAGCCATCTCATCCGTAGGGGCCCAGATACGCAGTATTTT,CASSHLIRRGPDTQYF,NA,many,TRBV5-1,TRBJ2-3
TGTGCCAGCGAAGCGGGGGGGCAGGCCGGGGAGCTGTTTTTT,CASEAGGQAGELFF,TRBD2,NA,TRBV7-9,TRBJ2-2
TGTGCCAGCAGTTTAAGGGTTTACTTAGATACGCAGTATTTT,CASSLRVYLDTQYF,NA,few,TRBV28,TRBJ2-3
TGTGCCAGCAGCGTAGAGGTGGGCACTGAAGCTTTCTTT,CASSVEVGTEAFF,NA,few,TRBV9,TRBJ1-1
TGTGCCAGCAGCTTAAGTCGGGAGAACACCGGGGAGCTGTTTTTT,CASSLSRENTGELFF,NA,few,TRBV7-3,TRBJ2-2
TGTGCCATCAGTGAGGGATTGACGGGGACGGATTTCTCCCACGAGCAGTACTTC,CAISEGLTGTDFSHEQYF,NA,NA,TRBV10-3,TRBJ2-7
TGCGCCAGCAGCTTGGTCCTAGCGGGAGCGAGCGGTACGTGGTTCTTC,CASSLVLAGASGTWFF,TRBD2,NA,TRBV5-1,TRBJ2-1
TGTGCCAGCAGCCAGTCGGGGGGGCCAGGGTATGGCTACACCTTC,CASSQSGGPGYGYTF,NA,few,TRBV7-3,TRBJ1-2
TGTGCCAGCATTAAATTCCAGGGATCCTACAATGAGCAGTTCTTC,CASIKFQGSYNEQFF,NA,NA,TRBV6-6,TRBJ2-1
TGCGCCAGCAGCTTGTTGGCTAGCGAACCCACAGATACGCAGTATTTT,CASSLLASEPTDTQYF,NA,NA,TRBV5-1,TRBJ2-3
TGTGCCAGCAGGTGGATTGACACCGGGGAGCTGTTTTTT,CASRWIDTGELFF,NA,NA,TRBV7-2,TRBJ2-2
TGTGCCACCAGTGATTTCCCTGGGGGAGGGACAGATACGCAGTATTTT,CATSDFPGGGTDTQYF,TRBD2,few,TRBV24-1,TRBJ2-3
TGTGCCAGCAGTTTACTTGGACCATCCACCGGGGAGCTGTTTTTT,CASSLLGPSTGELFF,NA,NA,TRBV27,TRBJ2-2